This TCR beta chain stems from a study of cytomegalovirus exposure and HLA in healthy donors. Study summary: The platform used for the 120 validation repertoires matched that of the roughly 670 first-cohort repertoires, a later analysis reported.

In this sample, this clone turned up once. The antigen is unknown. Study conclusions and caveats: Researchers counted 164 TCR beta chains as cytomegalovirus-associated.

The trim removed 4 bases at V and 7 bases at J, leaving 7 bases unmatched. Germline V gives CDR1 MGHRA, CDR2 YSYEKL. The CDR3 runs 14 residues. Measured with immunoSEQ multiplex PCR; TCRdb has only the in-frame clones, and not every one. Among approximately 160,000 clones listed, over 85% were seen once. The chain carries TRBV4-1 and TRBJ2-1; 7 nucleotides match TRBD1. This sequence originates from a man in his late teens or twenties in good health and CMV-seropositive. The specimen was PBMCs. Here the CDR3 reads CASSLWDSRNEQFF. CDR3 coding DNA: TGCGCCAGCAGCCTCTGGGACAGCCGAAATGAGCAGTTCTTC.